The 30 T cell receptor beta chains below come from one sample, sequenced in a study of blood T cell repertoires in COVID-19. Libraries were prepared by immunoSEQ multiplex PCR; TCRdb keeps only in-frame clonotypes and omits some of them. The profile shows hundreds of thousands of clones, roughly 84% of them singletons. The sample consisted of PBMCs or T cells enriched from blood (not recorded which). These receptor sequences come from a woman between 35 and 50 years old who had recovered from COVID-19.

The chain combines TRBV6-5 with TRBJ1-2; D is unclear. V was cut by 6 bases and J by 1 base, with 9 bases left in between. Germline V gives CDR1 MNHEY, CDR2 SVGAGI. There are 13 residues in the CDR3. The CDR3 DNA is TGTGCCAGCAGACGTTCGGTTAACTATGGCTACACCTTC. This gives the protein CASRRSVNYGYTF.

This chain connects TRBV7-2 to TRBJ2-3, with 11 bases that match TRBD2. CDR3 length: 17 residues. Germline V gene sequence: CDR1 SGHTA, CDR2 FQGNSA. V was pared by 6 bases and J by 6 bases, with 14 bases of the junction left unmatched. CDR3 bases: TGTGCCAGCAGATCTATTACTAGCGGGAGAGGGTGGGATACGCAGTATTTT. Protein sequence: CASRSITSGRGWDTQYF.

The CDR3 reads CASSPAPDTQYF. The CDR3 DNA is TGTGCCAGCAGCCCCGCGCCGGATACGCAGTATTTT. The rearrangement uses TRBV7-9 and TRBJ2-3; D unclear. This CDR3 has 12 residues. Germline V lookup: CDR1 SEHNR, CDR2 FQNEAQ (reference sequence). The V gene lost 5 bases and the J gene lost 6 bases, with 9 bases spanning the gap. Variable domain in full (rest from reference TRBV7-9 and TRBJ2-3): DTGVSQNPRHKITKRGQNVTFRCDPISEHNRLYWYRQTLGQGPEFLTYFQNEAQLEKSRLLSDRFSAERPKGSFSTLEIQRTEQGDSAMYLCASSPAPDTQYFGPGTRLTVL.

This chain joins TRBV28 and TRBJ1-3; D unclear. Germline values: CDR1 MDHEN, CDR2 SYDVKM. V lost 3 bases and J 0 bases, leaving 9 bases between the germline ends. The CDR3 is made up of 15 amino acids. This CDR3 is CASSLSGFSGNTIYF. DNA of the CDR3: TGTGCCAGCAGTTTGTCGGGGTTCTCTGGAAACACCATATATTTT.

This chain uses TRBV18 with TRBJ1-1; TRBD1 aligns across 7 bases. Looked up from germline, CDR1 is KGHSH and CDR2 is LQKENI. J was trimmed by 0 bases and V by 4 bases; bases with no gene match: 2. This CDR3 contains 14 residues. The CDR3 nucleotides are TGTGCCAGCTCACGACAGGGACTGAACACTGAAGCTTTCTTT. As protein: CASSRQGLNTEAFF. Full variable domain (rest looked up from reference TRBV18 and TRBJ1-1): NAGVMQNPRHLVRRRGQEARLRCSPMKGHSHVYWYRQLPEEGLKFMVYLQKENIIDESGMPKERFSAEFPKEGPSILRIQQVVRGDSAAYFCASSRQGLNTEAFFGQGTRLTVV.

The chain employs TRBV19 and TRBJ1-6; TRBD1 matches at 10 bases. V lost 2 bases and J lost 6; bases outside the gene matches: 1. Germline CDR1 reads LNHDA; CDR2 reads SQIVND (reference sequence). The CDR3 spans 15 residues. DNA for the CDR3: TGTGCCAGTAGTATACGGACAGGGGGTAATTCACCCCTCCACTTT. It codes for CASSIRTGGNSPLHF.

V and J are TRBV18 and TRBJ1-5; D is possibly TRBD1 (5 bases). Germline CDR1 and CDR2: KGHSH and LQKENI. CDR3 length equals 16 residues. V was trimmed by 5 bases and J by 2 bases, leaving 16 bases between them. The CDR3 sequence: CASSSTIREGNQPQHF. The CDR3 nucleotides are TGTGCCAGCTCAAGTACGATCAGGGAGGGCAATCAGCCCCAGCATTTT.

The chain carries TRBV11-3 and TRBJ2-3; D perhaps matches TRBD2 (6 bases). Germline assignment: CDR1 SGHNT and CDR2 YENEEA. The germline V and J ends were trimmed by 1 base and 6 bases, with 17 bases remaining between them. The CDR3 is 16 amino acids. This CDR3 is CASSLGVAEGSDTQYF. CDR3 nucleotide sequence: TGTGCCAGCAGCTTAGGCGTAGCGGAGGGATCCGATACGCAGTATTTT.

In this sample, this clone turned up once. The chain links TRBV7-2 to TRBJ1-4; unclear D gene. The CDR3 sequence is 15 residues long. Trimming cost V 1 base and J 5 bases, with 11 bases left between them. The V gene's germline CDR1 is SGHTA and CDR2 FQGNSA. In nucleotides, the CDR3 is TGTGCCAGCAGCTTAGAATCGGGAAGGAATGAAAAACTGTTTTTT. Its translation: CASSLESGRNEKLFF. Full variable domain (missing parts from reference TRBV7-2 and TRBJ1-4): GAGVSQSPSNKVTEKGKDVELRCDPISGHTALYWYRQSLGQGLEFLIYFQGNSAPDKSGLPSDRFSAERTGGSVSTLTIQRTQQEDSAVYLCASSLESGRNEKLFFGSGTQLSVL.

J is TRBJ1-2 and V is TRBV5-1; 8 bases agree with TRBD1. The V gene's germline CDR1 is SGHRS and CDR2 YFSETQ. CDR3 length: 16 residues. Trimming cost V 0 bases and J 0 bases; bases outside gene matches: 4. The CDR3 loop reads CASSLGRTGPNYGYTF. CDR3 nucleotide sequence: TGCGCCAGCAGCTTGGGGCGGACAGGGCCTAACTATGGCTACACCTTC.

J is TRBJ2-5 and V is TRBV29-1; the D gene is possibly TRBD2 (5 bases). CDR1 is SQVTM, CDR2 ANQGSEA, per germline. CDR3 size: 10 residues. Trimming pared 4 bases from V and 9 bases from J, leaving 9 bases between. For the CDR3, the DNA is TGCAGCGTTGTGGTGAGGGCCCAGTACTTC. Translating gives CSVVVRAQYF.

This clone has more than one count but fewer than ten. The chain couples TRBV6-2 or TRBV6-3 to TRBJ2-7; 10 nucleotides align to TRBD2. V trimming: 0 bases; J trimming: 2 bases; junction bases outside the gene matches: 7. The CDR3 consists of 17 residues. CDR1 is MNHEY, CDR2 SVGEGT, per germline. The chain's CDR3 is CASSYSRTSGAPYEQYV. CDR3 DNA sequence: TGTGCCAGCAGTTACTCTAGGACTAGCGGAGCCCCCTACGAGCAGTACGTC.

The chain combines TRBV5-1 with TRBJ2-1; 10 nucleotides line up with TRBD2. The CDR3 sequence is 16 residues long. Germline CDR1 SGHRS, CDR2 YFSETQ. The V segment lost 4 bases and the J segment 8 bases; nucleotides outside the gene matches: 12. This chain's CDR3 is CASSPGGAGGTDEQFF. CDR3 in DNA: TGCGCCAGCAGCCCCGGTGGAGCGGGAGGGACAGATGAGCAGTTCTTC.

In this sample, this clone turned up once. V gene TRBV10-1 combines with J gene TRBJ2-3; TRBD2 matches at 13 bases. The CDR3 has 13 residues. V was pared by 8 bases and J by 5 bases, with 1 base of the junction left unmatched. Germline V gives CDR1 WNHNN, CDR2 SYGVQD (reference sequence). The CDR3 DNA reads as TGCGCCAGCGGGACTAGCGGGGTAGATACGCAGTATTTT. This translates into CASGTSGVDTQYF.

CDR3 in DNA: TGTGCCAGCAGCGCACAGGTGAACACTGAAGCTTTCTTT. Its translation is CASSAQVNTEAFF. The chain employs TRBV7-9 and TRBJ1-1; maybe TRBD1 (5 bases). V lost 5 bases to trimming and J lost 0 bases, with 7 bases between them. Germline values: CDR1 SEHNR, CDR2 FQNEAQ (reference sequence). This CDR3 is built from 13 residues. Full variable domain (missing parts from reference TRBV7-9 and TRBJ1-1): DTGVSQNPRHKITKRGQNVTFRCDPISEHNRLYWYRQTLGQGPEFLTYFQNEAQLEKSRLLSDRFSAERPKGSFSTLEIQRTEQGDSAMYLCASSAQVNTEAFFGQGTRLTVV.

V is TRBV7-3 and J is TRBJ2-3; TRBD2 agrees at 9 bases. V lost 5 bases, J lost 1 base, and 13 bases stayed unmatched. Germline V gives CDR1 SGHTA, CDR2 FQGTGA. The CDR3 contains 18 residues. The DNA for the CDR3 is TGTGCCAGCAGCCCACAAGGGGGGGGACTAGCTCGCACAGATACGCAGTATTTT. This gives the protein CASSPQGGGLARTDTQYF.

J is TRBJ2-7 and V is TRBV19; the D gene is possibly TRBD1 (5 bases). The CDR3 is made up of 13 amino acids. Germline CDR1 and CDR2: LNHDA and SQIVND (reference sequence). V was shortened by 3 bases and J by 2 bases, with 8 bases between the two germline ends. The CDR3 DNA follows: TGTGCCAGTAGTATGACAGAGACCTACGAGCAGTACTTC. Translation gives CASSMTETYEQYF.

This clone was detected a few times. This chain links TRBV9 with TRBJ2-1; a possible D gene is TRBD1 (6 bases). The CDR3 length is 15 residues. Germline CDR1 reads SGDLS; CDR2 reads YYNGEE. V lost 4 bases to trimming and J lost 8 bases, with 19 bases between them. The DNA of the CDR3 is TGTGCCAGCAGCCCACAGCTCCAACAGGGCCATGAGCAGTTCTTC. This gives the protein CASSPQLQQGHEQFF.

The rearrangement uses TRBV5-1 and TRBJ2-1; 11 bases match TRBD2. CDR1 and CDR2 from the germline V gene are SGHRS and YFSETQ. The CDR3 covers 17 residues. The V gene end was trimmed by 3 bases and the J gene end by 7 bases; junction bases not matched to a gene: 12. CDR3 DNA sequence: TGCGCCAGCAGCTCGCGGACTAGCGGGCCCCTCGGGAATGAGCAGTTCTTC. This encodes CASSSRTSGPLGNEQFF.

This rearrangement joins TRBV12-3 or TRBV12-4 to TRBJ1-1; no firm D call. V lost 4 bases, J lost 3 bases, and 9 bases lay in between. The length of the CDR3 is 13 residues. CDR3 DNA sequence: TGTGCCAGCAGTTCGCGACGGGACACTGAAGCTTTCTTT. Translated: CASSSRRDTEAFF.

The V and J genes are TRBV28 and TRBJ2-1, with unresolved D. V lost 11 bases and J lost 4, with 15 bases in between. The CDR3 sequence is 13 residues long. The germline V gene encodes CDR1 MDHEN and CDR2 SYDVKM. CDR3 sequence reads: CAQTGSAYNEQFF. In DNA form, the CDR3 reads TGTGCCCAGACCGGGTCGGCATACAATGAGCAGTTCTTC.

A remark on this clone: Other DNA sequences from this sample encode an identical CDR3 as well. The CDR3 reads CASSLGANTGELFF. The CDR3 DNA sequence: TGTGCCAGCAGCTTAGGCGCCAACACCGGGGAGCTGTTTTTT. V usage is TRBV7-9 and J usage is TRBJ2-2; D gene unclear. CDR3 length: 14 amino acids. V lost 1 base to trimming and J lost 2 bases, with 5 bases between them. The V gene's germline CDR1 is SEHNR and CDR2 FQNEAQ (reference sequence).

The rearrangement links TRBV9 to TRBJ2-5, with a tentative D call TRBD2 (6 bases). The CDR3 contains 16 residues. Trimming stripped 0 bases from V and 1 base from J, with 13 bases between. Looked up from germline, CDR1 is SGDLS and CDR2 is YYNGEE. The CDR3 bases are TGTGCCAGCAGCGTAGAGAGCCTAGCGATCCAAGAGACCCAGTACTTC. Translated, it gives CASSVESLAIQETQYF.

This clone was observed many times. The V and J genes are TRBV5-4 and TRBJ2-5; D not certain. Between the trimmed V and J ends, which lost 2 bases and 2 bases, there was a span of 7 bases. The germline V gene has CDR1 SGHNT and CDR2 YYREEE (reference sequence). The CDR3 sequence is 13 residues long. The CDR3 region is CASSLQLQETQYF. DNA for the CDR3: TGTGCCAGCAGCTTACAGTTACAAGAGACCCAGTACTTC.

The DNA for the CDR3 is TGTGCCAGCAGTTTCCCGAGTCAGGGAAATAATGAAGCTTTCTTT. Protein product: CASSFPSQGNNEAFF. V is TRBV6-6 and J is TRBJ1-1; tentatively, D is TRBD1 (5 bases). Germline V lookup: CDR1 MNHNY, CDR2 SVGAGI (reference sequence). Trimming left V 4 bases short and J 7 bases short, with 19 bases between. The CDR3 spans 15 residues.

Concerning this clone: The same CDR3 can be traced to other DNA sequences in this sample. J is TRBJ2-7 and V is TRBV2; TRBD2 is a possible D gene (7 bases). Per the germline V gene, CDR1 is SNHLY and CDR2 is FYNNEI. The CDR3 has 16 amino acids. Deletions cut 1 base from V and 1 base from J, with 14 bases between. The CDR3 nucleotides are TGTGCCAGCAGTGAAGGGAGGGGGGGAAGGTCCTACGAGCAGTACGTC. Residues: CASSEGRGGRSYEQYV.

This rearrangement joins TRBV9 to TRBJ2-2, with 9 bases that match TRBD1. V gave up 6 bases and J gave up 4 bases; unmatched junction bases: 10. This CDR3 is 16 amino acids long. Germline CDR1 reads SGDLS; CDR2 reads YYNGEE. The CDR3 spells CASTPTGGISTGELFF. In DNA, the CDR3 is TGTGCCAGCACCCCCACAGGGGGCATAAGCACCGGGGAGCTGTTTTTT.

The genes are TRBV9 and TRBJ2-7; 12 bases match TRBD2. The CDR3 is 15 residues long. Trimming took 7 bases from V and 4 from J; bases not matched to a gene: 9. CDR1 and CDR2 from the germline V gene are SGDLS and YYNGEE. CDR3 protein: CASALGLAGNYEQYV. DNA for the CDR3: TGTGCCAGCGCCCTGGGACTAGCGGGTAATTACGAGCAGTACGTC.

The rearrangement links TRBV10-2 to TRBJ2-7; 10 nucleotides match TRBD1. The CDR3 consists of 15 residues. The V gene end was trimmed by 3 bases and the J gene end by 5 bases; junction bases not matched to a gene: 7. The V gene's germline CDR1 is WSHSY and CDR2 SAAADI. CDR3 sequence: CASSEQGTGVNEQYF. The CDR3 coding sequence is TGCGCCAGCAGTGAACAGGGGACAGGGGTCAACGAGCAGTACTTC.

The V and J genes are TRBV7-9 and TRBJ1-3; TRBD1 agrees at 7 bases. The V gene end was trimmed by 7 bases and the J gene end by 4 bases; junction bases not matched to a gene: 4. This CDR3 contains 13 residues. Germline V CDR1 and CDR2: SEHNR, FQNEAQ (reference sequence). The CDR3 sequence: CASTGTEGNTIYF. The CDR3 DNA follows: TGTGCCAGCACCGGGACAGAGGGAAACACCATATATTTT.